This TCR beta chain was identified during a study of Ad26.COV2.S vaccination and SARS-CoV-2 variants. As to treatment: 15 to 20 received Ad26.COV2.S at low or high dose, single or two shots; about 5 received placebo; per-sample allocation not given. Sampling happened 63 days after the first vaccine or placebo injection. As its vector, the vaccine had Ad26, which expressed Wuhan-strain SARS-CoV-2 spike. V lost 2 bases to trimming and J lost 9 bases, with 11 bases between them. The CDR3 is made up of 13 amino acids. In germline, CDR1 is MNHNS, CDR2 SASEGT. On this clone: Its antigen remains unknown.

Study-wide findings and caveats: Individuals receiving vaccine had higher spike-specific TCR breadth than placebo recipients did. It was reported that spike-specific CD8+ and CD4+ T cell responses were substantially broad after vaccination.

The repertoire was sequenced with immunoSEQ multiplex PCR; TCRdb's copy has only in-frame clones and lacks some. The data show hundreds of thousands of clones, around 90% seen once. The TCR originated in a person aged 18-60 years who received the Ad26.COV2.S COVID-19 vaccine or a placebo. The chain employs TRBV6-1 and TRBJ2-4, with D tentatively TRBD2 (5 bases). Sequenced material: peripheral blood, taken in a trial of Ad26.COV2.S vaccine versus placebo. The CDR3 DNA is TGTGCCAGCAGTGAAAAAGATCGGGGCATTCAGTACTTC. Translating it yields CASSEKDRGIQYF.